This T cell receptor beta chain was recorded in a study of OX40 agonist ivuxolimab in advanced cancers. The V end was cut by 2 bases, the J end by 4 bases, with 24 bases between. CDR1 and CDR2 from the germline V gene are SGHVS and FQNEAQ. The CDR3 has 18 residues. Here immunoSEQ multiplex PCR was the method, and the copy in TCRdb shows in-frame clones only, minus some. The table has under 140,000 clones, 89% seen once. The sample holds one count of this clone. Here the sequenced sample was CD4+ or CD8+ T cells sorted from blood, taken in a trial of the OX40 agonist ivuxolimab. The clonotype was recovered from an adult with an advanced solid tumor such as melanoma, head and neck, liver or kidney cancer. This chain connects TRBV7-8 to TRBJ2-7; D may be TRBD2 (6 bases). The CDR3 loop reads CASSLRGAGNMAGYEQYF. CDR3 DNA: TGTGCCAGCAGCTTAAGAGGGGCAGGGAACATGGCGGGGTACGAGCAGTACTTC.